These 6 T cell receptor beta chains came from one sample sequenced in a study of vaccination and CD4 T cells after COVID-19. Which antigens these TCRs recognize remains unknown. Treatment reported: approximately nine-day PBMC culture with coronavirus spike peptide pools or control peptides (ViraFEST assay). Sequence data for DNA of cultured CD4+ T cells were generated by the Oncomine TCR Beta short-read assay. Using its own MiXCR run on the PCR reads, TCRdb lists one record per CDR3 protein. The sample has more than 15,000 distinct CDR3 sequences, around 45% seen once. The sequences come from CD4+ T cells from blood, cultured in vitro, collected before SARS-CoV-2 vaccination. The source is a human donor who received a COVID-19 vaccine.

This chain uses TRBV20-1 with TRBJ1-2, with D unresolved. There are 16 residues in the CDR3. V was shortened by 3 bases and J by 0 bases, with 17 bases between the two germline ends. Germline lookup yields CDR1 DFQATT and CDR2 SNEGSKA (reference sequence). The CDR3 is CSARAEAWISNYGYTF. The CDR3, as DNA: TGCAGTGCTAGGGCGGAGGCATGGATTTCTAACTATGGCTACACCTTC.

The V gene is TRBV29-1, the J gene TRBJ1-1; 7 bases line up with TRBD1. The V gene end was trimmed by 6 bases and the J gene end by 2 bases; junction bases not matched to a gene: 15. The length of the CDR3 is 16 residues. In germline, CDR1 is SQVTM, CDR2 ANQGSEA. Here the CDR3 DNA reads TGCAGCGTCGCCGAGACAGGGCTAGAACAAAACACTGAAGCTTTCTTT. Translated, it gives CSVAETGLEQNTEAFF.

The J gene is TRBJ1-6, the V gene TRBV6-1; D is unclear. The germline V and J ends were trimmed by 5 bases and 7 bases, with 18 bases remaining between them. Germline CDR1 is MNHNS and CDR2 is SASEGT. This CDR3 region has 16 residues. Here the CDR3 reads CASSPSGRSTNSPLHF. CDR3 in DNA: TGTGCCAGCAGTCCCTCGGGTCGGTCAACGAATTCACCCCTCCACTTT.

This clonotype was seen more than once but under ten times. The chain carries TRBV7-9 and TRBJ1-1; TRBD1 matches 7 bases. Germline CDR1 reads SEHNR; CDR2 reads FQNEAQ (reference sequence). V lost 5 bases and J lost 3; bases outside the gene matches: 18. CDR3 size: 18 residues. CDR3 protein: CASSRNYRGNRKDTEAFF. The CDR3 nucleotides read TGTGCCAGCAGCAGAAACTACAGGGGAAATCGTAAGGACACTGAAGCTTTCTTT.

The rearrangement joins TRBV10-3 to TRBJ2-5, with D maybe TRBD2 (6 bases). In germline, CDR1 is ENHRY, CDR2 SYGVKD. The V end was cut by 6 bases, the J end by 4 bases, with 18 bases between. This CDR3 has 15 amino acids. CDR3 nucleotide sequence: TGTGCCATCAGGGTCCAGCTGCGGGACTTAGAGACCCAGTACTTC. This sequence encodes CAIRVQLRDLETQYF.

The V and J genes are TRBV10-2 and TRBJ1-2; no definite D call. V was shortened by 10 bases and J by 2 bases, with 11 bases between the two germline ends. The germline V gene has CDR1 WSHSY and CDR2 SAAADI. CDR3 length: 12 amino acids. The CDR3 DNA reads TGCGCCACTGAAGTCGCGAACTATGGCTACACCTTC. Translation: CATEVANYGYTF.